The 24 T cell receptor beta chains listed next were all sequenced from one sample in a study of blood T cell repertoires in COVID-19 (dated by TCRdb to the early 2020s). Libraries came from the immunoSEQ multiplex PCR assay. Sourced from immuneACCESS, this table was stored by TCRdb with only in-frame sequences that have V and J called. A share of the clones is absent; for the studies checked, an unresolved V gene accounts for under half, and the remainder has no known explanation. The table for this sample lists roughly 280,000 clones; around 84% of them were counted only once. Jointly, the top ten make up around 4% of the sample. Sequencing used peripheral blood. These receptors were collected from a man aged 55 to 69 with acute or convalescent COVID-19.

The chain has TRBV4-1 and TRBJ2-5, with 16 bases identical to TRBD2. CDR1 is MGHRA, CDR2 YSYEKL, per germline. The CDR3 extends over 18 amino acids. The junction had 9 bases not matched to a gene; V was cut back by 1 base and J by 7 bases. The CDR3 spells CASSQGPGLAGGPGTQYF. The DNA of the CDR3 is TGCGCCAGCAGCCAAGGCCCGGGACTAGCGGGAGGGCCGGGGACCCAGTACTTC.

The chain combines TRBV28 with TRBJ1-1, with D uncertain. Trimming stripped 7 bases from V and 0 bases from J, with 12 bases between. Germline CDR1 MDHEN, CDR2 SYDVKM. The CDR3 totals 14 residues. The CDR3 bases are TGTGCCAGCACCCTGGAGGGTGTGAACACTGAAGCTTTCTTT. Amino acids: CASTLEGVNTEAFF.

V usage is TRBV7-9 and J usage is TRBJ1-4, with a possible D match to TRBD1 (5 bases). Per germline, CDR1 SEHNR and CDR2 FQNEAQ (reference sequence). Trimming removed 2 bases from V and 5 bases from J, with 18 bases in between. CDR3 size: 17 residues. Written as DNA, the CDR3 is TGTGCCAGCAGCTTATTAAGGTCTTCCGGGGGAAATGAAAAACTGTTTTTT. Translating gives CASSLLRSSGGNEKLFF. The full variable domain, with the rest looked up from reference TRBV7-9 and TRBJ1-4, is DTGVSQNPRHKITKRGQNVTFRCDPISEHNRLYWYRQTLGQGPEFLTYFQNEAQLEKSRLLSDRFSAERPKGSFSTLEIQRTEQGDSAMYLCASSLLRSSGGNEKLFFGSGTQLSVL.

V and J are TRBV6-5 and TRBJ2-4; D possibly corresponds to TRBD2 (5 bases). This CDR3 has 13 amino acids. Germline loops: CDR1 MNHEY, CDR2 SVGAGI. Trimming removed 4 bases from V and 8 bases from J, with 12 bases in between. CDR3 nucleotide sequence: TGTGCCAGCAGTTCCCCGCGGGTTGACATTCAGTACTTC. It encodes CASSSPRVDIQYF.

The CDR3 DNA reads TGTGCCAGCAGCCCGCCGGGGACAGGGCCCTATTTT. It is translated as CASSPPGTGPYF. The gene calls are TRBV7-2 and TRBJ2-3; 9 bases are shared with TRBD1. The CDR3 consists of 12 residues. V lost 5 bases, J lost 15 bases, and 9 bases stayed unmatched. Germline V lookup: CDR1 SGHTA, CDR2 FQGNSA. Filled out from reference TRBV7-2 and TRBJ2-3, the complete variable domain reads GAGVSQSPSNKVTEKGKDVELRCDPISGHTALYWYRQSLGQGLEFLIYFQGNSAPDKSGLPSDRFSAERTGGSVSTLTIQRTQQEDSAVYLCASSPPGTGPYFGPGTRLTVL.

This CDR3 reads CASSYDPRQPQHF. As DNA, the CDR3 is TGTGCCAGCAGTTACGACCCGAGGCAGCCCCAGCATTTT. The V call is TRBV6-2 or TRBV6-3, the J call TRBJ1-5; D unclear. The CDR3 loop spans 13 amino acids. The V and J ends lost 2 bases and 7 bases respectively, with 9 bases between them. Germline lookup yields CDR1 MNHEY and CDR2 SVGEGT.

This clone was seen a single time. The CDR3 region is CATSRGGTSKFNEQYF. Here the CDR3 DNA reads TGTGCCACCAGCAGAGGCGGGACTAGCAAGTTTAACGAGCAGTACTTC. This rearrangement joins TRBV15 to TRBJ2-7; 9 positions agree with TRBD2. This CDR3 contains 16 residues. The junction had 9 bases not matched to a gene; V was cut back by 1 base and J by 5 bases. Germline V gene sequence: CDR1 LNHNV, CDR2 YYDKDF (reference sequence).

The chain links TRBV28 to TRBJ1-2; D uncertain. V gave up 6 bases and J gave up 8 bases, with 13 bases separating them. The CDR3 has 12 residues. CDR1 and CDR2 from the germline V gene are MDHEN and SYDVKM. CDR3: CASSPGASGYTF. CDR3 coding DNA: TGTGCCAGCAGCCCCGGAGCGAGCGGCTACACCTTC.

This chain uses TRBV6-5 with TRBJ2-3, with TRBD1 matching over 8 bases. Germline lookup yields CDR1 MNHEY and CDR2 SVGAGI. This CDR3 comprises 16 residues. V was pared by 4 bases and J by 4 bases, with 10 bases of the junction left unmatched. The CDR3 sequence: CASSSMGQEGSDTQYF. CDR3 bases: TGTGCCAGCAGTTCCATGGGACAGGAGGGGTCAGATACGCAGTATTTT.

Worth noting for this clone: The junction differs from germline at one of its ends, possibly a read error. The chain has TRBV5-6 and TRBJ1-4; D remains ambiguous. From germline, CDR1 is SGHDT and CDR2 YYEEEE. The length of the CDR3 is 11 residues. DNA for the CDR3: TGTGCCAGCAGCTTGGGGGCTAACCAGGTTTTT. Its translation is CASSLGANQVF.

This clone was recorded once. The chain carries TRBV5-1 and TRBJ1-2; D gene uncertain. The germline V gene has CDR1 SGHRS and CDR2 YFSETQ. The CDR3 length is 15 residues. Deletions cut 0 bases from V and 0 bases from J, with 9 bases between. DNA of the CDR3: TGCGCCAGCAGCTTGGAGGCGGTAGCTAACTATGGCTACACCTTC. It is translated as CASSLEAVANYGYTF.

This clone was seen a single time. The V gene is TRBV6-4, the J gene TRBJ2-7, with 9 bases aligning to TRBD1. There are 14 residues in the CDR3. The J segment lost 3 bases and the V segment lost 6 bases, leaving 6 bases of the junction unmatched. CDR1 is MRHNA and CDR2 is SNTAGT in the germline V gene. The CDR3 nucleotides are TGTGCCAGCAGAAGGACAGGGGAATACTACGAGCAGTACTTC. Protein: CASRRTGEYYEQYF.

The chain joins TRBV11-3 to TRBJ2-2, with D possibly TRBD2 on 6 matching bases. The CDR3 is 17 amino acids. Germline CDR1 SGHNT, CDR2 YENEEA. Deletions cut 3 bases from V and 4 bases from J, with 18 bases between. The CDR3 loop is CASSFHPGDGATGELFF. In DNA, the CDR3 is TGTGCCAGCAGCTTTCACCCGGGGGACGGAGCCACCGGGGAGCTGTTTTTT. Based on the CDR3 plus reference TRBV11-3 and TRBJ2-2, the full variable domain is EAGVVQSPRYKIIEKKQPVAFWCNPISGHNTLYWYLQNLGQGPELLIRYENEEAVDDSQLPKDRFSAERLKGVDSTLKIQPAELGDSAVYLCASSFHPGDGATGELFFGEGSRLTVL.

This sequence joins TRBV27 and TRBJ1-4; TRBD1 might be the D (6 bases). V dropped 6 bases and J dropped 12 bases, with 20 bases sitting between them. CDR1 is MNHEY, CDR2 SMNVEV, per germline (reference sequence). This CDR3 spans 14 amino acids. CDR3 amino acids: CASRPVGGPGELFF. In DNA, the CDR3 is TGTGCCAGCAGACCAGTTGGGGGCCCCGGAGAACTGTTTTTT.

The chain is built from TRBV18 and TRBJ2-7; a weak D match, TRBD2 (6 bases). This CDR3 has 15 amino acids. V lost 2 bases and J 2 bases, leaving 13 bases between the germline ends. CDR1 is KGHSH, CDR2 LQKENI, per germline. CDR3 sequence (DNA): TGTGCCAGCTCACCATCCAGCCGGGAGACCTACGAGCAGTACTTC. Translation gives CASSPSSRETYEQYF.

Written as DNA, the CDR3 is TGTGCCAGTAGTATAAGAGACGGGTCCTACGAGCAGTACTTC. It is translated as CASSIRDGSYEQYF. The V call is TRBV19, the J call TRBJ2-7; D is unresolved. Trimming removed 2 bases at V and 1 base at J, with 9 bases between. The CDR3 covers 14 residues. The germline CDR1 and CDR2 sequences are LNHDA and SQIVND (reference sequence).

V is TRBV9 and J is TRBJ1-1, with D maybe TRBD1 (5 bases). CDR3 length: 15 residues. Germline V gives CDR1 SGDLS, CDR2 YYNGEE. With 3 bases removed from V and 1 base from J, the gap between germline ends came to 13 bases. CDR3 in DNA: TGTGCCAGCAGCGCCCACGGGGGTAAGAACACTGAAGCTTTCTTT. This codes for CASSAHGGKNTEAFF.

The CDR3 coding sequence is TGTGCCAGCAAGACTAGCGGGGGCACAGATACGCAGTATTTT. Translating it yields CASKTSGGTDTQYF. The chain joins TRBV2 to TRBJ2-3; TRBD2 matches 11 bases. Germline-derived CDR1 and CDR2 are SNHLY and FYNNEI. V shed 7 bases and J 1 base; nucleotides not matched to a gene: 1. The CDR3 runs 14 residues.

This chain links TRBV19 with TRBJ1-6; D uncertain. V lost 3 bases, J lost 5 bases, and 8 bases lay in between. The V gene's germline CDR1 is LNHDA and CDR2 SQIVND (reference sequence). CDR3 length: 14 amino acids. The DNA of the CDR3 is TGTGCCAGTAGTATTTGGCAGGATAATTCACCCCTCCACTTT. It yields the protein CASSIWQDNSPLHF.

This clone was counted a few times. V and J are TRBV6-6 and TRBJ2-7, with TRBD1 identical over 9 bases. Trimming took 6 bases from V and 7 from J; bases not matched to a gene: 7. The CDR3 extends over 13 amino acids. In germline, CDR1 is MNHNY, CDR2 SVGAGI (reference sequence). CDR3 sequence: CASRAGQGTEQYF. The CDR3 DNA reads as TGTGCCAGCAGGGCAGGACAGGGGACTGAGCAGTACTTC.

This clone was counted a single time. The V and J genes are TRBV24-1 and TRBJ2-1; 8 bases are shared with TRBD2. The CDR3 has 16 amino acids. V was pared by 2 bases and J by 7 bases, with 9 bases of the junction left unmatched. Germline loops: CDR1 KGHDR, CDR2 SFDVKD. CDR3 amino acids: CATSDSGLAGKNEQFF. DNA of the CDR3: TGTGCCACCAGTGATTCCGGATTAGCGGGGAAGAATGAGCAGTTCTTC.

In the case of this clone: One junction end disagrees with the germline gene, perhaps due to a read error. The chain links TRBV7-7 to TRBJ2-2; 12 bases line up with TRBD2. The CDR3 runs 15 residues. Germline loops: CDR1 SSHAT, CDR2 FNYEAQ (reference sequence). The CDR3 DNA is TGTGCTAGCAGCTTAGAGGGACTAGCGGGCGGGGAGCTGTTTTTT. Translation gives CASSLEGLAGGELFF. Variable domain in full (rest from reference TRBV7-7 and TRBJ2-2): GAGVSQSPRYKVTKRGQDVTLRCDPISSHATLYWYQQALGQGPEFLTYFNYEAQPDKSGLPSDRFSAERPEGSISTLTIQRTEQRDSAMYRCASSLEGLAGGELFFGEGSRLTVL.

V gene TRBV5-1 combines with J gene TRBJ2-5; D possibly matches TRBD1 or TRBD2 (10 bases each). The germline gives CDR1 SGHRS, CDR2 YFSETQ. The CDR3 sequence is 18 residues long. V lost 3 bases and J 5 bases, leaving 26 bases between the germline ends. The CDR3 DNA reads as TGCGCCAGCAGCTACGGACAGGGGGGGACTAGCGTAGGGGAGACCCAGTACTTC. It encodes CASSYGQGGTSVGETQYF.

The chain carries TRBV4-1 and TRBJ2-3, with 7 bases that match TRBD2. V was clipped by 0 bases and J by 7 bases; unmatched bases: 10. Germline V lookup: CDR1 MGHRA, CDR2 YSYEKL. The CDR3 spans 16 residues. The chain's CDR3 is CASSQDRSAGKYTQYF. In DNA form, the CDR3 reads TGCGCCAGCAGCCAAGACAGGTCAGCGGGGAAGTATACGCAGTATTTT.